These T cell receptor beta chains were read from a single sample in a study of identical twins. Using its own MiXCR run on the 5' RACE reads, TCRdb lists one record per CDR3 protein. Here the sample spans fewer than 650,000 distinct CDR3 sequences, 9.6% being singletons. This same sample was also taken into another study, of yellow fever vaccine responses in identical twins.

Input material: PBMCs. Every receptor here comes from a woman aged 18-30 years in good health. Each CDR3 is given with its conserved first and last residue. A D gene is named only where the DNA matches it firmly. Size values are once, few and many counts, or a class for expanded clones, and some rows have none.

few	TRBV3-1	NA	TRBJ1-2	TGTGCCAGCAGCCAAGATCTCATTATAGCTAACTATGGCTACACCTTC	CASSQDLIIANYGYTF
few	TRBV5-1	TRBD1	TRBJ2-5	TGCGCCAGCAGCTTGGACAGGGGGTACGAGACCCAGTACTTC	CASSLDRGYETQYF
many	TRBV27	NA	TRBJ2-5	TGTGCCAGCAGTTTATCGGGGCCGAAAGAGACCCAGTACTTC	CASSLSGPKETQYF
few	TRBV20-1	NA	TRBJ2-3	TGCTCCCCCCTCGAGGGGGGGGGAGATACGCAGTATTTT	CSPLEGGGDTQYF
NA	TRBV25-1	NA	TRBJ2-5	TGTGCCAGCAGTGCCAGGGGACGGTCAGAGACCCAGTACTTC	CASSARGRSETQYF
NA	TRBV29-1	TRBD1	TRBJ2-2	TGCAGCGTGAAAACAAGGGACAGCCACACCGGGGAGCTGTTTTTT	CSVKTRDSHTGELFF
NA	TRBV7-2	TRBD2	TRBJ2-7	TGTGCCAGCAGCTGGACTAGCGGGAGCATGAACGAGCAGTACTTC	CASSWTSGSMNEQYF
NA	TRBV27	NA	TRBJ2-2	TGTGCCAGCAGTCTAAATATGATTTCAAACACCGGGGAGCTGTTTTTT	CASSLNMISNTGELFF
NA	TRBV12-3/TRBV12-4	NA	TRBJ2-3	TGTGCCAGCAGTGCCGACAGATCCGATACGCAGTATTTT	CASSADRSDTQYF
few	TRBV7-9	TRBD2	TRBJ2-1	TGTGCCAGCAGCTTAAAGGGCGGGGGGGCGGACAATGAGCAGTTCTTC	CASSLKGGGADNEQFF
few	TRBV20-1	NA	TRBJ1-1	TGCAGTGCTAGAGGTAGTTTTCCGGGCCAGATTCTCACTGAAGCTTTCTTT	CSARGSFPGQILTEAFF
few	TRBV7-9	NA	TRBJ1-4	TGTGCCAGCAGCTTTCCCCACGGGAATGAAAAACTGTTTTTT	CASSFPHGNEKLFF
NA	TRBV6-4	TRBD1	TRBJ1-2	TGTGCCAGAGGGACAGGGATGTTCCCAAACTATGGCTACACCTTC	CARGTGMFPNYGYTF
many	TRBV4-2	NA	TRBJ2-7	TGTGCCAGCAGCCCCCTGATCTACGAGCAGTACTTC	CASSPLIYEQYF
few	TRBV20-1	TRBD1	TRBJ1-5	TGCAGTGCCCACAGGGGGGTAGGCAATCAGCCCCAGCATTTT	CSAHRGVGNQPQHF
few	TRBV3-1	TRBD2	TRBJ2-6	TGTGCCAGCACAAACGGGGGGACTGGGGCCAACGTCCTGACTTTC	CASTNGGTGANVLTF
NA	TRBV6-1	NA	TRBJ2-7	TGTGCCAGCACCCGGACATCCGCCTACGAGCAGTACTTC	CASTRTSAYEQYF
many	TRBV6-2/TRBV6-3	TRBD1	TRBJ2-1	TGTGCCAGCAGCCGACAGGGTTCCTACAATGAGCAGTTCTTC	CASSRQGSYNEQFF
many	TRBV21-1	NA	TRBJ2-1	TGTGCCAGCAGCCGACGGGACTTACACAATGAGCAGTTCTTC	CASSRRDLHNEQFF
few	TRBV12-3/TRBV12-4	TRBD1	TRBJ1-1	TGTGCCAGCAGATTGACAGGGGGTCCCACTGAAGCTTTCTTT	CASRLTGGPTEAFF
NA	TRBV6-5	TRBD1	TRBJ2-7	TGTGCCAGCAGTTCCCCGGGACAGGGTGAGCAGTACTTC	CASSSPGQGEQYF
many	TRBV18	NA	TRBJ2-5	TGTGCCAGCCGATCTAGCGCCGCTATGGAGACCCAGTACTTC	CASRSSAAMETQYF
many	TRBV10-3	NA	TRBJ2-1	TGTGCCATAACCGGGACCGCGGGGAATGAGCAGTTCTTC	CAITGTAGNEQFF
many	TRBV15	NA	TRBJ2-2	TGTGCCACCAGCCGTTGGGGACCGAGTGTGGGGGAGCTGTTTTTT	CATSRWGPSVGELFF
few	TRBV27	NA	TRBJ2-1	TGTGCCAGCAGTTTAATAGCTGGTGAGCAGTTCTTC	CASSLIAGEQFF
NA	TRBV6-1	NA	TRBJ2-5	TGTGCCAGCAGTCCTCGGACAGCTCAGGCCAAAACCCAGTACTTC	CASSPRTAQAKTQYF
NA	TRBV18	NA	TRBJ2-7	TGTGCCAGCTCACGGGAAGGCACTCTCTCCTACGAGCAGTACTTC	CASSREGTLSYEQYF
NA	TRBV6-2/TRBV6-3	NA	TRBJ2-2	TGTGCCAGCAGTTACTCTATTGGGATAGCGAACACCGGGGAGCTGTTTTTT	CASSYSIGIANTGELFF
NA	TRBV10-2	NA	TRBJ1-2	TGCGCCAGCCGCAGTTTAAGAAACTATGGCTACACCTTC	CASRSLRNYGYTF
few	TRBV7-6	NA	TRBJ2-7	TGTGCCAGCAGCCCCACGCGGGACGGGTACTACGAGCAGTACTTC	CASSPTRDGYYEQYF